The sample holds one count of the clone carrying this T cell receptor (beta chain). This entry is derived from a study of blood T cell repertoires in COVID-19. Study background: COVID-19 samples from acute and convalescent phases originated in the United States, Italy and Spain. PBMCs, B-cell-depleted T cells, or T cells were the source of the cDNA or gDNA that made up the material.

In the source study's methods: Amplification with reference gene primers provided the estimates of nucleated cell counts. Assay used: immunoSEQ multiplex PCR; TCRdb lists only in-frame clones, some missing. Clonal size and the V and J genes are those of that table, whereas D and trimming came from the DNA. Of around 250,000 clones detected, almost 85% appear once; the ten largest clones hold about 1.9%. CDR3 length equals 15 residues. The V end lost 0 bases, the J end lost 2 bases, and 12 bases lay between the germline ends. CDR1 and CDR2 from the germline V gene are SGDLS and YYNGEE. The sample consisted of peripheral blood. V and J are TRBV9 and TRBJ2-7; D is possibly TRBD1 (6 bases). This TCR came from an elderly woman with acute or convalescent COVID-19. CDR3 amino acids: CASSVAQTGAYEQYF. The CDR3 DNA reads TGTGCCAGCAGCGTAGCCCAGACAGGTGCCTACGAGCAGTACTTC.